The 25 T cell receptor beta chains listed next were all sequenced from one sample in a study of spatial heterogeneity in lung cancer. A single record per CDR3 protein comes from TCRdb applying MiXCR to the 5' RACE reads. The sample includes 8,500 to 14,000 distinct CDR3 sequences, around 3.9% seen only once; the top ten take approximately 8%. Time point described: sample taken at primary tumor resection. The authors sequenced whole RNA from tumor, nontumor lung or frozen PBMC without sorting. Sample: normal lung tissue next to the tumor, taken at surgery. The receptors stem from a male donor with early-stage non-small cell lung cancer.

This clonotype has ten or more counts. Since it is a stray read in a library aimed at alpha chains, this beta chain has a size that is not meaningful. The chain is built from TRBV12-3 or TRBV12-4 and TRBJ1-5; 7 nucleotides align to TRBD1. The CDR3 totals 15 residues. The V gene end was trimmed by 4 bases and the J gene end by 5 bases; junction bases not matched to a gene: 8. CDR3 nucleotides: TGTGCCAGCAGTTATCTACAGGGGAACTATCAGCCCCAGCATTTT. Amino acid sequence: CASSYLQGNYQPQHF.

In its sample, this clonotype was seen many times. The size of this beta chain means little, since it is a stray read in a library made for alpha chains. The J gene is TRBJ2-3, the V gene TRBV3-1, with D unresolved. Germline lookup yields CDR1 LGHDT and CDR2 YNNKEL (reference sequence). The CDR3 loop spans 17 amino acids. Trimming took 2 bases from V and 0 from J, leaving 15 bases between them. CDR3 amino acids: CASSQFGNYWSTDTQYF. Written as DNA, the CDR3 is TGTGCCAGCAGCCAATTCGGCAACTACTGGAGCACAGATACGCAGTATTTT.

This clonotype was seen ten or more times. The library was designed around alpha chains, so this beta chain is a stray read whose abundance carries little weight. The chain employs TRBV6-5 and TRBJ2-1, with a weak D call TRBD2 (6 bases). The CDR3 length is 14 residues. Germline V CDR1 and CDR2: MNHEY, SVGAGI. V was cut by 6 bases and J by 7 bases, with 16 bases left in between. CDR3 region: CASSRLHGGNEQFF. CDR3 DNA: TGTGCCAGCAGCCGCCTTCATGGAGGGAATGAGCAGTTCTTC.

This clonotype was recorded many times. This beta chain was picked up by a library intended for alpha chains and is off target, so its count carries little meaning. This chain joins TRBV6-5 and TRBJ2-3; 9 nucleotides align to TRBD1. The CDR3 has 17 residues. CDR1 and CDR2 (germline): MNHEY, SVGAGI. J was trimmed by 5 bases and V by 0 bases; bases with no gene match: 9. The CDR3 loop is CASSYSRTGGWIDTQYF. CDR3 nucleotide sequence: TGTGCCAGCAGTTACTCTCGTACAGGGGGCTGGATAGATACGCAGTATTTT.

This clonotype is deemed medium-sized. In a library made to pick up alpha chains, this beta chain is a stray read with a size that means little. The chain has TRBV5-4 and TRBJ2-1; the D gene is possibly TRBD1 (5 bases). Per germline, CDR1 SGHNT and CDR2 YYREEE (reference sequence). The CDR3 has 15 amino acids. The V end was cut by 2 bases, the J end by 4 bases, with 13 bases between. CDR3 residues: CASSLSQGLYNEQFF. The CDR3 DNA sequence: TGTGCCAGCAGCTTATCTCAGGGCCTATACAATGAGCAGTTCTTC.

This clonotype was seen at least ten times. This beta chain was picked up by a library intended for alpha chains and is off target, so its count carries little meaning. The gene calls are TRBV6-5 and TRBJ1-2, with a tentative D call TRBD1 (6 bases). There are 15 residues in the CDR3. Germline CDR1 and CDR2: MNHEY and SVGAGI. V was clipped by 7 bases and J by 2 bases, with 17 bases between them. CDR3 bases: TGTGCCAGCACCCAGGGACATGGGCGAAACTATGGCTACACCTTC. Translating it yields CASTQGHGRNYGYTF.

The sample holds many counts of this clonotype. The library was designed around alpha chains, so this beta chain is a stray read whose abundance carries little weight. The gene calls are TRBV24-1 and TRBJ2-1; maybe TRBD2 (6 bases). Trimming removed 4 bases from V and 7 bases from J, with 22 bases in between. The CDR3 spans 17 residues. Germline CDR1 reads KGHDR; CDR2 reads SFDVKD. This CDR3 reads CATSETRSSGASNEQFF. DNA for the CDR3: TGTGCCACCAGTGAGACCCGTAGCTCGGGAGCGTCGAATGAGCAGTTCTTC.

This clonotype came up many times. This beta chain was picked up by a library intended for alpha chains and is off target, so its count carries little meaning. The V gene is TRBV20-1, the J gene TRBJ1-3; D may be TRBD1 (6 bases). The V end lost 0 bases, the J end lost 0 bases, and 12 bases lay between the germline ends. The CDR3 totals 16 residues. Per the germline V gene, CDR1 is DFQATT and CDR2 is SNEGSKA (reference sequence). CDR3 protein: CSARDGDRPSGNTIYF. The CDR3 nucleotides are TGCAGTGCTAGAGACGGCGACAGGCCCTCTGGAAACACCATATATTTT.

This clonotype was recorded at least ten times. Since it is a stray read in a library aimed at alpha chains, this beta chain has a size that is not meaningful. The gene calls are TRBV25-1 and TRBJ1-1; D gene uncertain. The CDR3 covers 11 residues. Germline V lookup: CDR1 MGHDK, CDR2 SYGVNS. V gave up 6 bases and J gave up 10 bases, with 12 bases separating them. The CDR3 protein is CASRDWRGAFF. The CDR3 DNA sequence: TGTGCCAGCAGGGACTGGCGGGGAGCTTTCTTT.

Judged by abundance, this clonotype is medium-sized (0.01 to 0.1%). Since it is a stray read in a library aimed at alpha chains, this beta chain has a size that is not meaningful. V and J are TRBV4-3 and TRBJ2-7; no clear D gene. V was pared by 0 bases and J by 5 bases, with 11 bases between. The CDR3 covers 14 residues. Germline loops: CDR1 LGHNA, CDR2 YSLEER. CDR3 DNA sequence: TGCGCCAGCAGCCAAGATATGAGCTGGCACGAGCAGTACTTC. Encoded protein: CASSQDMSWHEQYF.

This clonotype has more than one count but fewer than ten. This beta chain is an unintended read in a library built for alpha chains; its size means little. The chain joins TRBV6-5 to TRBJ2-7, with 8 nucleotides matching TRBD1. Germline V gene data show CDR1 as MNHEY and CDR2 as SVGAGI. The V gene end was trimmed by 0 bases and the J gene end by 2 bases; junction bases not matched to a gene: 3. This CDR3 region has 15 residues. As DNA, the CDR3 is TGTGCCAGCAGTTACTCAGGACAGGGCGCCTACGAGCAGTACTTC. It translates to CASSYSGQGAYEQYF.

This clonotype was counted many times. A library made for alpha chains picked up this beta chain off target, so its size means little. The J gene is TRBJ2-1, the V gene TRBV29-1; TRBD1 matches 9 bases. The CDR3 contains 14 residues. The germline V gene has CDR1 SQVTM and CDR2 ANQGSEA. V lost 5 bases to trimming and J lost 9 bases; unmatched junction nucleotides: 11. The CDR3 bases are TGCAGCGTTACCCGGGACAGGGAGGGTTTTGAGCAGTTCTTC. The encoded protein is CSVTRDREGFEQFF.

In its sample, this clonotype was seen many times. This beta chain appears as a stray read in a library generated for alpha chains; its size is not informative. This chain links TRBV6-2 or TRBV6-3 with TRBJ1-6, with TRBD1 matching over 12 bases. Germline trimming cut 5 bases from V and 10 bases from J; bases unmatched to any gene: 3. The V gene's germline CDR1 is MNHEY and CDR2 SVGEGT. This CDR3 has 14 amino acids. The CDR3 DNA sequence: TGTGCCAGCAGTGCCGGGACAGGGGGCTCACCCCTCCACTTT. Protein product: CASSAGTGGSPLHF.

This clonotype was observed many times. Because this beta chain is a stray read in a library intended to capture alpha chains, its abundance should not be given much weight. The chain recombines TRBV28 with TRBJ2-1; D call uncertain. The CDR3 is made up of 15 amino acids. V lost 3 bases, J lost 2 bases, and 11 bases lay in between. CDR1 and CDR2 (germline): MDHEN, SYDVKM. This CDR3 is CASSLGAATYNEQFF. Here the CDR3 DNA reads TGTGCCAGCAGTTTGGGCGCAGCGACCTACAATGAGCAGTTCTTC.

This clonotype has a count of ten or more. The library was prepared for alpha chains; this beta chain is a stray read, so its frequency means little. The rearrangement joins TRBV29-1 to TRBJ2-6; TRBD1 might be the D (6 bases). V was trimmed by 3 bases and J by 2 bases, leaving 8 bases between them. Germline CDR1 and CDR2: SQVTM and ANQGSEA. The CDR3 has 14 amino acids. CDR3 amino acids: CSVESGAGANVLTF. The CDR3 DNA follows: TGCAGCGTTGAGTCAGGGGCTGGGGCCAACGTCCTGACTTTC.

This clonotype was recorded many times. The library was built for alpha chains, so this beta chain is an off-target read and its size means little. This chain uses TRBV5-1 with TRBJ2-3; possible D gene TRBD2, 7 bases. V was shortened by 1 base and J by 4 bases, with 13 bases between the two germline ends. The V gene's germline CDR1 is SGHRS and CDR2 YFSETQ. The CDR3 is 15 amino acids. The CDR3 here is CASSLKGGRADTQYF. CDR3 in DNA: TGCGCCAGCAGCTTGAAGGGGGGGCGCGCAGATACGCAGTATTTT.

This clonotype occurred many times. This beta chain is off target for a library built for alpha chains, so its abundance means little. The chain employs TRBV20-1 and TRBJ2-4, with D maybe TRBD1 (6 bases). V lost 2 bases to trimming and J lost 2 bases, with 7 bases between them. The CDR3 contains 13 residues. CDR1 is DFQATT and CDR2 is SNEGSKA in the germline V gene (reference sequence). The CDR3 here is CSARTGSKNIQYF. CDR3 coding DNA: TGCAGTGCTAGAACAGGGTCCAAAAACATTCAGTACTTC.

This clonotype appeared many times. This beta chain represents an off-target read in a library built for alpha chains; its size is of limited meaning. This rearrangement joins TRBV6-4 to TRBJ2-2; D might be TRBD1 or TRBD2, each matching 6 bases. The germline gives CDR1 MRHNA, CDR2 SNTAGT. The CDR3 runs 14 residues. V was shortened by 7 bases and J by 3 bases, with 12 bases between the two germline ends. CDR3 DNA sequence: TGTGCCAGCAAGTGGGGGGCCGACACCGGGGAGCTGTTTTTT. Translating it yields CASKWGADTGELFF.

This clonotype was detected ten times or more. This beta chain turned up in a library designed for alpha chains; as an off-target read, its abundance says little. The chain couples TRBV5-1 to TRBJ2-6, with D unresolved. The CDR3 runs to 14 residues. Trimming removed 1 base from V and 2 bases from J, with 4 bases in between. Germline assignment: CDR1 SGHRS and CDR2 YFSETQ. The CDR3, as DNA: TGCGCCAGCAGCTTGAGGACTGGGGCCAACGTCCTGACTTTC. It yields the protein CASSLRTGANVLTF.

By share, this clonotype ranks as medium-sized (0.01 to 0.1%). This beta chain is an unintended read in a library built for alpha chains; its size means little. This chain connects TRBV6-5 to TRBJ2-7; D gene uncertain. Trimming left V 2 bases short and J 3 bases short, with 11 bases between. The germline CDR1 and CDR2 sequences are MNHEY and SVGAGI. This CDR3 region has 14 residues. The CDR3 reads CASSYRQPYYEQYF. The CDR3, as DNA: TGTGCCAGCAGTTACAGGCAGCCGTACTACGAGCAGTACTTC.

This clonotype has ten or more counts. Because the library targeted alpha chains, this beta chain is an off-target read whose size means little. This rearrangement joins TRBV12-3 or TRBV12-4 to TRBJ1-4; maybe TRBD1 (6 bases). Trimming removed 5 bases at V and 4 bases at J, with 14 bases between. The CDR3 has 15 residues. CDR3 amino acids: CASSPGGGLNEKLFF. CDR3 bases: TGTGCCAGCAGTCCCGGCGGGGGCCTTAATGAAAAACTGTTTTTT.

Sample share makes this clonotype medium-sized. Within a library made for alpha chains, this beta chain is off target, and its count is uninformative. The CDR3: CASSFRTGSYNEQFF. As DNA, the CDR3 is TGTGCCAGCAGCTTTCGGACAGGTTCCTACAATGAGCAGTTCTTC. The rearrangement links TRBV11-3 to TRBJ2-1; 7 bases fit TRBD1. Losses at the gene ends were 3 bases for V and 1 base for J; bases not matched to a gene: 3. This CDR3 is built from 15 residues. The V gene's germline CDR1 is SGHNT and CDR2 YENEEA.

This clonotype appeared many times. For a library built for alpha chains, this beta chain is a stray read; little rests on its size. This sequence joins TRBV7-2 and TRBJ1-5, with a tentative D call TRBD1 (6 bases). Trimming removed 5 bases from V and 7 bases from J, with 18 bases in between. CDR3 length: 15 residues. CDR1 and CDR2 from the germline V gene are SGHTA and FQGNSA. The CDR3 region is CASSPMGGRVQPQHF. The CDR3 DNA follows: TGTGCCAGCAGCCCCATGGGGGGGCGGGTCCAGCCCCAGCATTTT.

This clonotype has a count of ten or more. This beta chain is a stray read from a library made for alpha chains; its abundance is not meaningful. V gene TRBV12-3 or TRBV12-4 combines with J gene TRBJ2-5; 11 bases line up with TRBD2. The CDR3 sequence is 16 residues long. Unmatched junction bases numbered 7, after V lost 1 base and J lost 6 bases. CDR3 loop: CASSLGASGRLKTQYF. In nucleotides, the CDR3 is TGTGCCAGCAGTTTAGGAGCTAGCGGGAGGCTAAAGACCCAGTACTTC.

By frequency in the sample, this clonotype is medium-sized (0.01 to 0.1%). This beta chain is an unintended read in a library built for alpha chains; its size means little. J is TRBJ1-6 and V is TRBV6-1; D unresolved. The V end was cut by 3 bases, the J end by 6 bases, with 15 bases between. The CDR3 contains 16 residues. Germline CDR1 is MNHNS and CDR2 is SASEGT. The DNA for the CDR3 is TGTGCCAGCAGTGACGAACCGGCCTCGGGTAATTCACCCCTCCACTTT. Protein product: CASSDEPASGNSPLHF.